This T cell receptor (beta chain) was found in a study of cytomegalovirus exposure and HLA in healthy donors. Study context: An analysis done earlier identified more than 90 million unique TCR beta sequences from about 180 million T cells. General study results and limits: Later analysis showed most CMV-associated TCR beta chains appearing HLA-restricted. Diagnosis of cytomegalovirus status made by the classifier reportedly showed high specificity and sensitivity. Presence/absence analyses rested on an assumption that sequencing depth was roughly uniform across donors.

Looked up from germline, CDR1 is MNHGY and CDR2 is SVAAGI. V was clipped by 2 bases and J by 2 bases; unmatched bases: 5. The length of the CDR3 is 16 residues. The table lists this clone with a few counts. Its target is not known. The PCR had 60 Vbeta and 13 Jbeta primers. Using immunoSEQ multiplex PCR, the repertoire was profiled, and TCRdb retains in-frame clones only, with some absent. The sample has 110,000 or so clones, approximately 76% seen once. The origin of this receptor is a man in his fifties or sixties in good health and CMV-seropositive. Sequenced sample: PBMCs. V and J are TRBV6-9 and TRBJ2-5, with 10 bases aligning to TRBD2. The CDR3 sequence is CASSYRAAGGQETQYF. DNA for the CDR3: TGTGCCAGCAGTTATAGAGCAGCGGGGGGGCAAGAGACCCAGTACTTC.